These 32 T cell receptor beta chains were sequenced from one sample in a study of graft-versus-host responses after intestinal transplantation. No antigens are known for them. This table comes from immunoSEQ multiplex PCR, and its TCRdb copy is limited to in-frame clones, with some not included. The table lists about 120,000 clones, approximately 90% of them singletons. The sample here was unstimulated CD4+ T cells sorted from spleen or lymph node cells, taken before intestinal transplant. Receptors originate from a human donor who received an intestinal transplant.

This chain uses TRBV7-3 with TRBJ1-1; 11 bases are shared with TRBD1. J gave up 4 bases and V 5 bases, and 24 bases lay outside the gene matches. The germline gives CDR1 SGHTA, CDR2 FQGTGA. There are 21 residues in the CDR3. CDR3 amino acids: CASSPVKTSFGQGAMITEAFF. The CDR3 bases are TGTGCCAGCAGCCCAGTGAAGACCAGCTTCGGACAGGGGGCTATGATCACTGAAGCTTTCTTT.

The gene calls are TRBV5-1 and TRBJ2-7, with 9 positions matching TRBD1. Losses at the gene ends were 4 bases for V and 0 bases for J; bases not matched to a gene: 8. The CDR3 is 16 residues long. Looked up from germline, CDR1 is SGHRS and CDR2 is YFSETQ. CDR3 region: CASSPGQGSLSYEQYF. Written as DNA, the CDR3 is TGCGCCAGCAGCCCCGGACAGGGGAGCCTCTCCTACGAGCAGTACTTC.

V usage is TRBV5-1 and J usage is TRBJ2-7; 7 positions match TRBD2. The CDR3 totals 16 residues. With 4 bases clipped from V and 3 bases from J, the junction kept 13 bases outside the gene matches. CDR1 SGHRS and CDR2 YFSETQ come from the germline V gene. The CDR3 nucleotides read TGCGCCAGCAGCCAGCCGGGACTAAAAAACAACTACGAGCAGTACTTC. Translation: CASSQPGLKNNYEQYF.

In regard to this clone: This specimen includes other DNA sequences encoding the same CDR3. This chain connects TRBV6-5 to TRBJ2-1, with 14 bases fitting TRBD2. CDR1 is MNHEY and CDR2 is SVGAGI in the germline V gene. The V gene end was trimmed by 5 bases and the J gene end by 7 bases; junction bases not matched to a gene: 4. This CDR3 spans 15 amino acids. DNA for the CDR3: TGTGCCAGCAGTAGACTAGCGGGGGGGCATAATGAGCAGTTCTTC. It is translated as CASSRLAGGHNEQFF.

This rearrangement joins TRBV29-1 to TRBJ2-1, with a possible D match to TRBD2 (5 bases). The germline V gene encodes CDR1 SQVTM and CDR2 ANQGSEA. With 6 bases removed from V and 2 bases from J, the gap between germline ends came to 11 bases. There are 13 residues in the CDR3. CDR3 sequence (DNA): TGCAGCGTCGGGGATAGAACCTACAATGAGCAGTTCTTC. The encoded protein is CSVGDRTYNEQFF.

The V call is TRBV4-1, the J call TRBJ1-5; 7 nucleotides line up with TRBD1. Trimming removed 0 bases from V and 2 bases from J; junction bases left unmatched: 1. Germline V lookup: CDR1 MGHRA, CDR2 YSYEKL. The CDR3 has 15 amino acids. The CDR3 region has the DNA TGCGCCAGCAGCCAAGAAGGGACAGGCAATCAGCCCCAGCATTTT. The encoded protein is CASSQEGTGNQPQHF.

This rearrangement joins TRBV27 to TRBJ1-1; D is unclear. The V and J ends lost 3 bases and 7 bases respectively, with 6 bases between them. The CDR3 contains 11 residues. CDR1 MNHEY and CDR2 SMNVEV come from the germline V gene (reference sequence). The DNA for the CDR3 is TGTGCCAGCAGTTTCAGAGGTGAAGCTTTCTTT. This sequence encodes CASSFRGEAFF.

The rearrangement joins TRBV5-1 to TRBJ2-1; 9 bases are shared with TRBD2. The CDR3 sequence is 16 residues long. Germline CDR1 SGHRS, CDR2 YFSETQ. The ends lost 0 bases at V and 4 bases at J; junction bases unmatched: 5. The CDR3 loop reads CASSLGGSGGYNEQFF. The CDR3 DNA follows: TGCGCCAGCAGCTTGGGGGGTAGCGGGGGTTACAATGAGCAGTTCTTC.

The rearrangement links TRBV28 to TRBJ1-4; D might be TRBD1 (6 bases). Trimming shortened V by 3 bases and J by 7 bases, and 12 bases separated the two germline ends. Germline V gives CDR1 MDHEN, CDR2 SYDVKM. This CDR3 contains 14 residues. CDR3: CASSFGGPGEKLFF. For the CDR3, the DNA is TGTGCCAGCAGTTTCGGGGGGCCTGGTGAAAAACTGTTTTTT.

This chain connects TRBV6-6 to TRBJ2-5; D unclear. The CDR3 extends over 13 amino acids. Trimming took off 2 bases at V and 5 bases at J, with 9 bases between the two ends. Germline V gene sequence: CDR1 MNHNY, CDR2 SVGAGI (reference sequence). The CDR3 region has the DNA TGTGCCAGCAGTTACCTAACTCGGGAGACCCAGTACTTC. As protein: CASSYLTRETQYF.

The CDR3, as DNA: TGTGCCAGCTTTACCGGGACAGGGGGGATAAGTGAGCAGTTCTTC. Its protein is CASFTGTGGISEQFF. The chain is built from TRBV7-2 and TRBJ2-1, with TRBD1 matching over 11 bases. V was pared by 8 bases and J by 9 bases, with 12 bases of the junction left unmatched. The germline CDR1 and CDR2 sequences are SGHTA and FQGNSA. The CDR3 is 15 residues long.

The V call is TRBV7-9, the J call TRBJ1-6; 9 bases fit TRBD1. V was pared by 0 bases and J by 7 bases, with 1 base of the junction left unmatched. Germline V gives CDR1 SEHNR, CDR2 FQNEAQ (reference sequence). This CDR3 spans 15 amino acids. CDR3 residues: CASSLAGQGNSPLHF. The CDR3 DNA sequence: TGTGCCAGCAGCTTAGCTGGACAGGGGAATTCACCCCTCCACTTT.

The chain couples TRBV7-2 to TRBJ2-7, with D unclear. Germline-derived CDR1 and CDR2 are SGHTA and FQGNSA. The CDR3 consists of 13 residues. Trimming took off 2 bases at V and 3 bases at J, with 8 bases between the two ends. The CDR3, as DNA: TGTGCCAGCAGCTTATCTAGTAGCTACGAGCAGTACTTC. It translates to CASSLSSSYEQYF.

CDR3 residues: CASSAQVTANTGELFF. CDR3 DNA: TGTGCCAGCAGCGCACAGGTGACAGCGAACACCGGGGAGCTGTTTTTT. The J gene is TRBJ2-2, the V gene TRBV9; D might be TRBD1 (5 bases). This CDR3 has 16 amino acids. In germline, CDR1 is SGDLS, CDR2 YYNGEE. V was pared by 3 bases and J by 0 bases, with 12 bases between.

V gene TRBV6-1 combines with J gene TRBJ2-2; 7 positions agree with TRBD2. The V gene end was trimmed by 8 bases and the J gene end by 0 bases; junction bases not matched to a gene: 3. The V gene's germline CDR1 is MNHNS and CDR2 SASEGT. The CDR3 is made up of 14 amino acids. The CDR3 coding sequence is TGTGCCAGCGGGCGGGGGACGAACACCGGGGAGCTGTTTTTT. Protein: CASGRGTNTGELFF.

This chain's CDR3 is CASSYSIGVSEKLFF. In DNA form, the CDR3 reads TGTGCCAGCAGTTACTCGATAGGGGTGAGCGAAAAACTGTTTTTT. V gene TRBV6-5 combines with J gene TRBJ1-4; possibly TRBD1 for D (5 bases). CDR1 and CDR2 from the germline V gene are MNHEY and SVGAGI. The V and J ends lost 0 bases and 8 bases respectively, with 13 bases between them. The CDR3 length is 15 residues.

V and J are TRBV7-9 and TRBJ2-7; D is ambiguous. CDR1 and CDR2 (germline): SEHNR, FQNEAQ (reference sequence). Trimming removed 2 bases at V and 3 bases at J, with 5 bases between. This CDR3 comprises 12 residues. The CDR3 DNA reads TGTGCCAGCAGCTTAACAAACTACGAGCAGTACTTC. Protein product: CASSLTNYEQYF.

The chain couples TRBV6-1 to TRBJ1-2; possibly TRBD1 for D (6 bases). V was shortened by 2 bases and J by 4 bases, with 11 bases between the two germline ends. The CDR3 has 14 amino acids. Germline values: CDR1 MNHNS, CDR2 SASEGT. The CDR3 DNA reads TGTGCCAGCAGTGAAAGGGGGGGATTCTATGGCTACACCTTC. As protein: CASSERGGFYGYTF.

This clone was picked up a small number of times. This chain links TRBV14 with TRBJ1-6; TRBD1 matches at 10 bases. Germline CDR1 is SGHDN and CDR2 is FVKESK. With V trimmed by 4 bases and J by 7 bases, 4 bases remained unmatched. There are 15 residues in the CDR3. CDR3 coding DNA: TGTGCCAGCAGCCGACAGGGGGCGAGGAATTCACCCCTCCACTTT. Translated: CASSRQGARNSPLHF.

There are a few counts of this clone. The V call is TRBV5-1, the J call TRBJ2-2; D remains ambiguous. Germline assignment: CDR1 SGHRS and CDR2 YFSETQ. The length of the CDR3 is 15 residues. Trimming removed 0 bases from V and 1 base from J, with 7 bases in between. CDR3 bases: TGCGCCAGCAGCTTGGCTTCCGTGAACACCGGGGAGCTGTTTTTT. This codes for CASSLASVNTGELFF.

The CDR3 region has the DNA TGTGCCAGCGGGCGGGACAGAGCATATGGCTACACCTTC. Encoded protein: CASGRDRAYGYTF. V and J are TRBV7-2 and TRBJ1-2; 7 bases map to TRBD1. CDR1 is SGHTA and CDR2 is FQGNSA in the germline V gene. J was trimmed by 5 bases and V by 8 bases; bases with no gene match: 8. This CDR3 has 13 residues. The full variable domain, in which reference TRBV7-2 and TRBJ1-2 provide the parts outside the CDR3, is GAGVSQSPSNKVTEKGKDVELRCDPISGHTALYWYRQSLGQGLEFLIYFQGNSAPDKSGLPSDRFSAERTGGSVSTLTIQRTQQEDSAVYLCASGRDRAYGYTFGSGTRLTVV.

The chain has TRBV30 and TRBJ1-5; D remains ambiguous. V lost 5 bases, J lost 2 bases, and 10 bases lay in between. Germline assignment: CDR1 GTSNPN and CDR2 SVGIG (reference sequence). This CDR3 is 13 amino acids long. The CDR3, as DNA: TGTGCCTGGGGGAGGTGGGGCAATCAGCCCCAGCATTTT. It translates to CAWGRWGNQPQHF.

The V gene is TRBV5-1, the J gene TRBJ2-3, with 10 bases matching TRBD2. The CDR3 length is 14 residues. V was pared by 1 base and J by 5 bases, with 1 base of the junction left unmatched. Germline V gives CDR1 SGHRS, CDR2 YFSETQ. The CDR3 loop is CASSLRTSGDTQYF. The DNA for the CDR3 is TGCGCCAGCAGCTTGAGGACTAGCGGAGATACGCAGTATTTT.

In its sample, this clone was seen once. CDR3 residues: CASNLAENTGELFF. CDR3 nucleotide sequence: TGTGCCAGCAACCTAGCCGAGAACACCGGGGAGCTGTTTTTT. This chain connects TRBV2 to TRBJ2-2; a possible D gene is TRBD2 (5 bases). The CDR3 extends over 14 amino acids. Germline assignment: CDR1 SNHLY and CDR2 FYNNEI. Trimming cost V 7 bases and J 1 base, with 10 bases left between them.

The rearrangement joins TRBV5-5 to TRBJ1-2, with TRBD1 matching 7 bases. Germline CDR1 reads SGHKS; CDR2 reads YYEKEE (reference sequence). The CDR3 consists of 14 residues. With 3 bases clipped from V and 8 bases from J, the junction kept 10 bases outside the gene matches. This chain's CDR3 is CASSSPTGKEGYTF. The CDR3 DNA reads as TGTGCCAGCAGCTCACCGACAGGGAAGGAAGGCTACACCTTC.

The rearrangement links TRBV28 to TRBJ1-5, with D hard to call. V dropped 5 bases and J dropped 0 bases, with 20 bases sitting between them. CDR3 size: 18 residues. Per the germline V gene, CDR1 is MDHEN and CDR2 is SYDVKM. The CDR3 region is CASSPFNSGTYSNQPQHF. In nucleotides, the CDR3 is TGTGCCAGCAGTCCCTTTAACTCAGGAACTTATAGCAATCAGCCCCAGCATTTT.

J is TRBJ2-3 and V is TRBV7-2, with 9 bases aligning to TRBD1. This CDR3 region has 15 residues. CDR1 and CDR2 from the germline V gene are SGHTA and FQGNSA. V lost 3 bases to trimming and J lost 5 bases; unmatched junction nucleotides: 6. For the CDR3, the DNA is TGTGCCAGCAGCTTGGGACAGGGTTGGGGAGATACGCAGTATTTT. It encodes CASSLGQGWGDTQYF.

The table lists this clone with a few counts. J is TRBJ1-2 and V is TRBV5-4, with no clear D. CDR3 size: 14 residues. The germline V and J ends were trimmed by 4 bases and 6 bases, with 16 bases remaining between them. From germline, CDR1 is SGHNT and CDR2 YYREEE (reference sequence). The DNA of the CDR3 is TGTGCCAGCAGCAACACGCGGGGAGGTAATGGCTACACCTTC. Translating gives CASSNTRGGNGYTF.

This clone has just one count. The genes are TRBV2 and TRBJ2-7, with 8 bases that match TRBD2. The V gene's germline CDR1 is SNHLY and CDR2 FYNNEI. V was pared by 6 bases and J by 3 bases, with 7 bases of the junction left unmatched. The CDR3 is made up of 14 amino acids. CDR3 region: CASRIGLAGYEQYF. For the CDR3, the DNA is TGTGCCAGCAGGATCGGACTAGCCGGCTACGAGCAGTACTTC.

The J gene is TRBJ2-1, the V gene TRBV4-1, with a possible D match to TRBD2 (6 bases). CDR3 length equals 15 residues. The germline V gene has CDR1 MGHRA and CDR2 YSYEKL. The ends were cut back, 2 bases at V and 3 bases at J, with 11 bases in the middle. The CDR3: CASSQLQRVYNEQFF. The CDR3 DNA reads TGCGCCAGCAGCCAACTCCAGCGGGTCTACAATGAGCAGTTCTTC.

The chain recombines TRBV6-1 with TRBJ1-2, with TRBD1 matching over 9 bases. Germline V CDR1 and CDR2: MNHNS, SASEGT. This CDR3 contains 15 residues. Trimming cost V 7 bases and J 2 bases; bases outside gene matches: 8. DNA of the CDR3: TGTGCCAGCAAGAAAATCGGGACAGGGAACTATGGCTACACCTTC. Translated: CASKKIGTGNYGYTF.

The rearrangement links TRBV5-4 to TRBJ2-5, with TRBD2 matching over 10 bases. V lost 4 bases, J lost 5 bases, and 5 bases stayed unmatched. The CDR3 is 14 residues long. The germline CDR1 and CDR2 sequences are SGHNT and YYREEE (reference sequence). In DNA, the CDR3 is TGTGCCAGCAGCCCGACTAGCGGGTGGGAGACCCAGTACTTC. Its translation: CASSPTSGWETQYF. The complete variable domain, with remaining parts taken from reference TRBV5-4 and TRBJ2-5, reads ETGVTQSPTHLIKTRGQQVTLRCSSQSGHNTVSWYQQALGQGPQFIFQYYREEENGRGNFPPRFSGLQFPNYSSELNVNALELDDSALYLCASSPTSGWETQYFGPGTRLLVL.